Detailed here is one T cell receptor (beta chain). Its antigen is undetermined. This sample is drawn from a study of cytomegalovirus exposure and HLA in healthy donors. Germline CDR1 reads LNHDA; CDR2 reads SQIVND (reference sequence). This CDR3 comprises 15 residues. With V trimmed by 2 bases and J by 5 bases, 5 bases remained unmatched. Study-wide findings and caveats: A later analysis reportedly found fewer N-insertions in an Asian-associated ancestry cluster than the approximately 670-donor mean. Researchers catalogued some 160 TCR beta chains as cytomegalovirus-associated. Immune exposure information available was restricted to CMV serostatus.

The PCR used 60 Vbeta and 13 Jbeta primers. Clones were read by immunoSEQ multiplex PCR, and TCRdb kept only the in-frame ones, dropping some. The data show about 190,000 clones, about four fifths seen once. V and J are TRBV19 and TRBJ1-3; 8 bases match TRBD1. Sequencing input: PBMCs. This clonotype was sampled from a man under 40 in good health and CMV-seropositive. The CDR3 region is CASSIRQGARNTIYF. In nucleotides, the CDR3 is TGTGCCAGTAGTATACGGCAGGGGGCTAGAAACACCATATATTTT.